This T cell receptor (beta chain) was recovered during a study of Tregs in tolerant kidney transplant recipients. Study conclusions and caveats: Few patients were studied, so findings need validation in larger groups. Some patients' samples used different primers over time, so nucleotide sequences weren't comparable.

Sequenced by immunoSEQ multiplex PCR; TCRdb stores in-frame clones only, minus some. Found here are under 30,000 clones; the top ten clones hold more than 3.5%. V was pared by 6 bases and J by 5 bases, with 1 base of the junction left unmatched. The germline gives CDR1 DFQATT, CDR2 SNEGSKA (reference sequence). The CDR3 is 12 residues long. Mixed chimerism was transient after nonmyeloablative marrow transplants from related graft donors. CD4+CD25+CD127- Tregs, CD4+CD25- non-Tregs, CD4 and CD8 cells were sorted. About this clone: The antigen is undetermined. From the germline J gene comes the end of the CDR3, since the read stops 3 residues before it.

This chain uses TRBV20-1 with TRBJ1-6, with TRBD1 identical over 7 bases. This specimen consisted of CD4+ T cells from blood (PBMCs), obtained 6 months after the transplant. This sequence originates from a human patient who received a combined kidney and bone marrow transplant. Part of the T cells may come from the graft donor. CDR3 bases read: TGCAGTGCAGGGGGCGATAATTCACCC. It codes for CSAGGDNSP. The whole CDR3 region reads CSAGGDNSPLHF.